Shown below are 23 T cell receptor beta chains from a single sample sequenced in a study of spatial heterogeneity in lung cancer (dated by TCRdb to the late 2010s). Read against the paper, the sample's time point label means: sample taken at primary tumor resection. TCR sequencing used whole RNA extracted from tumor and nontumor lung tissue, or from cryopreserved PBMC samples, without cell sorting. The method was 5' RACE. The instrument was a NextSeq 500. TCRdb reanalyzed the raw reads on its own, using fastp at Q25 for trimming and MiXCR for clone calling, and kept in-frame beta chains. All rows with the same CDR3 protein become a single entry with the most common DNA and genes. For this sample the table gives thousands of distinct CDR3 sequences, of which over 25% were detected only once. Jointly, the top ten make up about two fifths of the sample. The sequenced sample was PBMCs, obtained at surgery. The receptors were gathered from a female donor with early-stage non-small cell lung cancer.

About this clonotype: The library was prepared for alpha chains; this beta chain is a stray read, so its frequency means little. The chain carries TRBV6-6 and TRBJ2-6, with TRBD2 matching 10 bases. V shed 2 bases, J shed 0 bases, and the junction held 4 bases outside the gene matches. The CDR3 sequence is 18 residues long. Germline V gene sequence: CDR1 MNHNY, CDR2 SVGAGI (reference sequence). The CDR3: CASSYRIAGGSGANVLTF. The CDR3 nucleotides are TGTGCCAGCAGTTACCGGATAGCGGGAGGCTCTGGGGCCAACGTCCTGACTTTC.

Comments on this clonotype: This beta chain appears as a stray read in a library generated for alpha chains; its size is not informative. The J gene is TRBJ2-1, the V gene TRBV27; 9 bases line up with TRBD2. This CDR3 is 18 amino acids long. V lost 6 bases to trimming and J lost 7 bases; unmatched junction nucleotides: 19. CDR1 and CDR2 (germline): MNHEY, SMNVEV (reference sequence). The CDR3 spells CASRPYGGLAGSGNEQFF. The CDR3 DNA reads TGTGCCAGCAGACCATACGGCGGGCTAGCGGGAAGCGGTAATGAGCAGTTCTTC.

In the case of this clonotype: Little can be read into the size of this beta chain, an off-target read in a library designed for alpha chains. The chain links TRBV23-1 to TRBJ2-7; maybe TRBD2 (6 bases). TRBV23-1 falls under the ORF class, with uncertain function. There are 14 residues in the CDR3. Trimming shortened V by 0 bases and J by 0 bases, and 6 bases separated the two germline ends. The CDR3 region has the DNA TGCGCCAGCAGTCAATCGGGAGGCTCCTACGAGCAGTACGTC. The encoded protein is CASSQSGGSYEQYV.

This clonotype was seen more than once but under ten times. The library was designed around alpha chains, so this beta chain is a stray read whose abundance carries little weight. The genes are TRBV7-9 and TRBJ2-5, with D uncertain. V was cut by 5 bases and J by 5 bases, with 18 bases left in between. Germline V gives CDR1 SEHNR, CDR2 FQNEAQ (reference sequence). The CDR3 is 15 amino acids. CDR3: CASSSLARASETQYF. The CDR3 nucleotides are TGTGCCAGCAGCAGCTTAGCAAGGGCCTCCGAGACCCAGTACTTC.

This clonotype has just a few counts. In a library made to pick up alpha chains, this beta chain is a stray read with a size that means little. CDR3 sequence (DNA): TGCAGTGCAGCGGGGCTAGCGTTCAATGAGCAGTTCTTC. Translating it yields CSAAGLAFNEQFF. V gene TRBV20-1 combines with J gene TRBJ2-1; TRBD2 aligns across 7 bases. CDR1 DFQATT and CDR2 SNEGSKA come from the germline V gene (reference sequence). The CDR3 has 13 residues. Trimming took 6 bases from V and 6 from J; bases not matched to a gene: 8.

This clonotype has more than one count but fewer than ten. Because this beta chain is a stray read in a library intended to capture alpha chains, its abundance should not be given much weight. This chain uses TRBV9 with TRBJ2-5; D may be TRBD1 or TRBD2 (5 bases each). V was clipped by 3 bases and J by 5 bases, with 17 bases between them. This CDR3 has 15 amino acids. Germline values: CDR1 SGDLS, CDR2 YYNGEE. The CDR3 DNA is TGTGCCAGCAGCGCGGGGCTACCGCGACTGGAGACCCAGTACTTC. This translates into CASSAGLPRLETQYF. The whole variable domain, remainder taken from reference TRBV9 and TRBJ2-5, is DSGVTQTPKHLITATGQRVTLRCSPRSGDLSVYWYQQSLDQGLQFLIQYYNGEERAKGNILERFSAQQFPDLHSELNLSSLELGDSALYFCASSAGLPRLETQYFGPGTRLLVL.

A remark on this clonotype: For a library built for alpha chains, this beta chain is a stray read; little rests on its size. V usage is TRBV2 and J usage is TRBJ2-3; TRBD1 is a possible D gene (5 bases). V lost 7 bases and J lost 0, with 11 bases in between. Germline assignment: CDR1 SNHLY and CDR2 FYNNEI. This CDR3 spans 14 amino acids. The CDR3 DNA sequence: TGTGCCAGCAACCCAGGGTTTAGCACAGATACGCAGTATTTT. It encodes CASNPGFSTDTQYF.

A word on this clonotype: Because this beta chain is a stray read in a library intended to capture alpha chains, its abundance should not be given much weight. V gene TRBV27 combines with J gene TRBJ2-7; TRBD2 is a possible D gene (6 bases). The CDR3 is 16 amino acids. Germline values: CDR1 MNHEY, CDR2 SMNVEV (reference sequence). The ends were cut back, 5 bases at V and 3 bases at J, with 20 bases in the middle. The CDR3 coding sequence is TGTGCCAGCAGTCCCCCCAAGGGACTTCGGGGCTACGAGCAGTACTTC. It specifies CASSPPKGLRGYEQYF.

On this clonotype: The library was designed around alpha chains, so this beta chain is a stray read whose abundance carries little weight. This sequence joins TRBV20-1 and TRBJ2-5, with 7 bases lining up with TRBD1. V was clipped by 6 bases and J by 1 base; unmatched bases: 8. Germline CDR1 and CDR2: DFQATT and SNEGSKA (reference sequence). CDR3 size: 14 residues. The CDR3 sequence is CSAATGVVQETQYF. DNA for the CDR3: TGCAGTGCAGCTACAGGGGTTGTCCAAGAGACCCAGTACTTC.

The sample holds a few counts of this clonotype. This beta chain is off target for a library built for alpha chains, so its abundance means little. The chain couples TRBV5-1 to TRBJ1-1; 8 positions match TRBD1. Germline trimming cut 2 bases from V and 4 bases from J; bases unmatched to any gene: 13. The length of the CDR3 is 17 residues. Germline V gene sequence: CDR1 SGHRS, CDR2 YFSETQ. The CDR3 region has the DNA TGCGCCAGCAGCTTCAACCAGGGGGCGGTAAGAGGCACTGAAGCTTTCTTT. Translation: CASSFNQGAVRGTEAFF.

As regards this clonotype: Because this beta chain is a stray read in a library intended to capture alpha chains, its abundance should not be given much weight. The J gene is TRBJ2-5, the V gene TRBV7-2, with TRBD1 identical over 9 bases. Germline V gene sequence: CDR1 SGHTA, CDR2 FQGNSA. J lost 5 bases, V lost 5 bases, and 3 bases had no gene match. The CDR3 spans 13 residues. As DNA, the CDR3 is TGTGCCAGCAGCATCGGGACAGGGGAGACCCAGTACTTC. It yields the protein CASSIGTGETQYF. Together with reference TRBV7-2 and TRBJ2-5, the CDR3 gives the full variable domain: GAGVSQSPSNKVTEKGKDVELRCDPISGHTALYWYRQSLGQGLEFLIYFQGNSAPDKSGLPSDRFSAERTGGSVSTLTIQRTQQEDSAVYLCASSIGTGETQYFGPGTRLLVL.

A few counts support this clonotype. The size of this beta chain means little, since it is a stray read in a library made for alpha chains. The genes are TRBV29-1 and TRBJ1-1; TRBD1 aligns across 7 bases. The length of the CDR3 is 13 residues. CDR1 SQVTM and CDR2 ANQGSEA come from the germline V gene. CDR3 loop: CTAYRGGVTEAFF. CDR3 DNA: TGCACCGCTTACAGGGGCGGAGTTACTGAAGCTTTCTTT. The whole variable domain, remainder taken from reference TRBV29-1 and TRBJ1-1, is SAVISQKPSRDICQRGTSLTIQCQVDSQVTMMFWYRQQPGQSLTLIATANQGSEATYESGFVIDKFPISRPNLTFSTLTVSNMSPEDSSIYLCTAYRGGVTEAFFGQGTRLTVV.

Note on this clonotype: This beta chain is an unintended read in a library built for alpha chains; its size means little. The rearrangement joins TRBV30 to TRBJ2-1; D unresolved. CDR1 is GTSNPN and CDR2 is SVGIG in the germline V gene (reference sequence). V was pared by 0 bases and J by 9 bases, with 9 bases between. The CDR3 length is 12 residues. The CDR3: CAWSVSVGEQFF. CDR3 sequence (DNA): TGTGCCTGGAGTGTATCGGTTGGTGAGCAGTTCTTC.

As regards this clonotype: Since the library was made to target alpha chains, this beta chain is a stray read and its abundance is not meaningful. The chain employs TRBV7-2 and TRBJ2-4; D gene ambiguous. This CDR3 comprises 17 residues. V lost 4 bases to trimming and J lost 0 bases, with 16 bases between them. Germline V gene sequence: CDR1 SGHTA, CDR2 FQGNSA. CDR3 amino acids: CASSSRPGTLAKNIQYF. In DNA form, the CDR3 reads TGTGCCAGCAGCTCAAGGCCGGGTACTCTAGCCAAAAACATTCAGTACTTC.

This clonotype was seen a few times. This beta chain appears as a stray read in a library generated for alpha chains; its size is not informative. The J gene is TRBJ1-1, the V gene TRBV20-1, with a possible D match to TRBD1 (6 bases). The CDR3 is 14 residues long. In germline, CDR1 is DFQATT, CDR2 SNEGSKA (reference sequence). Trimming left V 1 base short and J 4 bases short, with 13 bases between. The CDR3 nucleotides read TGCAGTGCTAGAGTGTACGGGGGCCGCACTGAAGCTTTCTTT. Translation: CSARVYGGRTEAFF.

This clonotype has a single count. This beta chain is a stray sequence in a library constructed for alpha chains; its clone size is not meaningful. CDR3 protein: CASSHREGIQYF. As DNA, the CDR3 is TGTGCCAGCAGCCATCGGGAGGGCATTCAGTACTTC. The chain combines TRBV4-2 with TRBJ2-4; 8 bases line up with TRBD2. With 3 bases clipped from V and 9 bases from J, the junction kept 1 base outside the gene matches. The CDR3 is 12 residues long. CDR1 is LGHNA, CDR2 YNFKEQ, per germline.

To note about this clonotype: This beta chain was picked up by a library intended for alpha chains and is off target, so its count carries little meaning. The gene calls are TRBV2 and TRBJ2-4; 9 bases agree with TRBD1. The CDR3 consists of 14 residues. CDR1 and CDR2 from the germline V gene are SNHLY and FYNNEI. V dropped 6 bases and J dropped 8; count of bases not matched to a gene: 8. The DNA of the CDR3 is TGTGCCAGCAGCGCGGACAGGGGTCGGTACATTCAGTACTTC. It encodes CASSADRGRYIQYF.

About this clonotype: This beta chain came through as a stray read in a library set up for alpha chains, and its size says little. The chain couples TRBV20-1 to TRBJ2-7; 10 nucleotides line up with TRBD2. Germline CDR1 reads DFQATT; CDR2 reads SNEGSKA (reference sequence). After removal of 3 bases from V and 6 bases from J, the junction contained 14 bases not matched to a gene. The CDR3 is 16 amino acids. The CDR3 DNA sequence: TGCAGTGCTAGGACCAGCGGGAGGGCCCTGAGTACCGAGCAGTACTTC. It is translated as CSARTSGRALSTEQYF.

As for this clonotype: This beta chain turned up in a library designed for alpha chains; as an off-target read, its abundance says little. The chain joins TRBV11-2 to TRBJ2-5; 11 bases line up with TRBD1. From germline, CDR1 is SGHAT and CDR2 FQNNGV. The CDR3 sequence is 15 residues long. Trimming at V came to 5 bases and at J to 1 base, leaving 3 bases not matched to a gene. The CDR3 sequence: CASSVGTGGQETQYF. In DNA form, the CDR3 reads TGTGCCAGCAGCGTCGGGACAGGGGGCCAAGAGACCCAGTACTTC.

This clonotype was found a few times. The size of this beta chain means little, since it is a stray read in a library made for alpha chains. V is TRBV30 and J is TRBJ2-1, with D possibly being TRBD1 (5 bases). Trimming pared 3 bases from V and 4 bases from J, leaving 13 bases between. CDR3 length equals 14 residues. Germline lookup yields CDR1 GTSNPN and CDR2 SVGIG (reference sequence). CDR3 in amino acids: CAWRPRRQYNEQFF. CDR3 DNA sequence: TGTGCCTGGAGGCCCCGACGACAGTACAATGAGCAGTTCTTC. Full variable domain (missing parts from reference TRBV30 and TRBJ2-1): SQTIHQWPATLVQPVGSPLSLECTVEGTSNPNLYWYRQAAGRGLQLLFYSVGIGQISSEVPQNLSASRPQDRQFILSSKKLLLSDSGFYLCAWRPRRQYNEQFFGPGTRLTVL.

A remark on this clonotype: This beta chain is an unintended read in a library built for alpha chains; its size means little. The rearrangement uses TRBV7-9 and TRBJ2-2, with D uncertain. The length of the CDR3 is 16 residues. Germline-derived CDR1 and CDR2 are SEHNR and FQNEAQ (reference sequence). V was shortened by 3 bases and J by 6 bases, with 17 bases between the two germline ends. The CDR3 coding sequence is TGTGCCAGCAGCTTGTTGGTTCGAGGTGGTCCCGGGGAGCTGTTTTTT. Its translation: CASSLLVRGGPGELFF.

As for this clonotype: Within a library made for alpha chains, this beta chain is off target, and its count is uninformative. This sequence joins TRBV4-2 and TRBJ2-2; D is unclear. The CDR3 runs 15 residues. Germline CDR1 reads LGHNA; CDR2 reads YNFKEQ. Trimming pared 0 bases from V and 4 bases from J, leaving 9 bases between. The CDR3: CASSQELTSTGELFF. CDR3 in DNA: TGTGCCAGCAGCCAAGAACTAACCTCCACCGGGGAGCTGTTTTTT.

For this clonotype: The size of this beta chain means little, since it is a stray read in a library made for alpha chains. J is TRBJ2-3 and V is TRBV29-1; TRBD2 agrees at 10 bases. CDR1 is SQVTM and CDR2 is ANQGSEA in the germline V gene. The CDR3 has 15 residues. The J segment lost 0 bases and the V segment lost 5 bases, leaving 5 bases of the junction unmatched. The CDR3 protein is CSVSAGGHSTDTQYF. The CDR3 DNA is TGCAGCGTTTCAGCGGGAGGGCATAGCACAGATACGCAGTATTTT.